The TCR beta chain under discussion was sequenced for a study of T cell changes during pregnancy in multiple sclerosis. Germline V CDR1 and CDR2: WSHSY, SAAADI. Trimming removed 8 bases from V and 0 bases from J; junction bases left unmatched: 5. This CDR3 spans 14 amino acids. The method was immunoSEQ multiplex PCR; TCRdb's version includes in-frame clones alone and lacks a portion of them. The sample includes 95,000 to 100,000 clones, about 91% seen only once; the top ten take about 2.3%. This sequence was found in a female donor in good health, enrolled as a control in a pregnancy study. Sequencing used peripheral blood, obtained after pregnancy. The chain recombines TRBV10-2 with TRBJ2-7; the match to TRBD2 covers 9 bases. The CDR3, as DNA: TGCGCCAGCCGAACTAGCGGGTCCTCCTACGAGCAGTACTTC. This sequence encodes CASRTSGSSYEQYF.